This T cell receptor (beta chain) was captured by sequencing in a study of cytomegalovirus exposure and HLA in healthy donors. Study context: The same platform used for the roughly 610 first-cohort repertoires was also used for the 90 to 150 validation repertoires, as a later analysis reported. General study results and limits: The study found most TCR sequences rare, yet found some public TCRs in many donors. Reports showed the classifier diagnosing cytomegalovirus status with high specificity and sensitivity.

As for this clone: The antigen is unknown.

Sequenced by immunoSEQ multiplex PCR; TCRdb stores in-frame clones only, minus some. The sample lists 110,000 to 150,000 clones; approximately 94% were seen once. Input material: PBMCs. The receptor's source is a man aged 18 to 30 in good health and CMV-seropositive.

DNA for the CDR3: TGTGCCAGCAGGCCAGACAGGGGAGTCACTGAAGCTTTCTTT. This sequence encodes CASRPDRGVTEAFF. The chain joins TRBV2 to TRBJ1-1, with TRBD1 identical over 8 bases. Trimming took 6 bases from V and 4 from J; bases not matched to a gene: 7. Per the germline V gene, CDR1 is SNHLY and CDR2 is FYNNEI. The CDR3 is 14 residues long.